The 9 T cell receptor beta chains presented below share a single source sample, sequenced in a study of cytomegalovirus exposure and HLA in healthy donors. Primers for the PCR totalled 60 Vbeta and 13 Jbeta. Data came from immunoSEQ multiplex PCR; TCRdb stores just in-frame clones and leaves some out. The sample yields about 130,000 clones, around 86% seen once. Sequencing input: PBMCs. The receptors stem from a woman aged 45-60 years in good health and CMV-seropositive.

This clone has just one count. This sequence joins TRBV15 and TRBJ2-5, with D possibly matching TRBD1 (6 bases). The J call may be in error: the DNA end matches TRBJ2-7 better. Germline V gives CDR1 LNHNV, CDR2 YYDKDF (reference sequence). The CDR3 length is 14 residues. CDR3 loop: CATSRGDTLYEQYF. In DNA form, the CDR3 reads TGTGCCACCAGCAGAGGGGACACCTTATACGAGCAGTACTTC.

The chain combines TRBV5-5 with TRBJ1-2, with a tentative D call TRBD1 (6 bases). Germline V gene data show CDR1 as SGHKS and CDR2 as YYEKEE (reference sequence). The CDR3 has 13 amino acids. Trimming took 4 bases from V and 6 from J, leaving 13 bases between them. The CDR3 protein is CASSGRTVNGYTF. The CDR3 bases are TGTGCCAGCAGCGGACGGACAGTCAATGGCTACACCTTC.

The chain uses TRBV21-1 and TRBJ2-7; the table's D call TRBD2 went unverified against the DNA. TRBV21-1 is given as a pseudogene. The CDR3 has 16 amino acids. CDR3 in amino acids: CASSKVGGASSYEQYF. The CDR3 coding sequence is TGTGCCAGCAGCAAAGTTGGGGGGGCGAGCTCCTACGAGCAGTACTTC.

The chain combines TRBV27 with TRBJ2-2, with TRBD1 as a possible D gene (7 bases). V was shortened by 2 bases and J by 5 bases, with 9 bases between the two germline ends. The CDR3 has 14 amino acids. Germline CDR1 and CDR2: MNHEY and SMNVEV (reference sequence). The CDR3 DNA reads TGTGCCAGCAGTTTACCAGGGGGGACCGGGGAGCTGTTTTTT. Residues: CASSLPGGTGELFF.

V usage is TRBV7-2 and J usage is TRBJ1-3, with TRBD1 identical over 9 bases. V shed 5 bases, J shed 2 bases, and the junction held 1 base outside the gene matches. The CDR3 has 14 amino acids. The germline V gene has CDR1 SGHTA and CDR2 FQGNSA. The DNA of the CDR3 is TGTGCCAGCAGCCGGGACAGGGCTGGAAACACCATATATTTT. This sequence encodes CASSRDRAGNTIYF.

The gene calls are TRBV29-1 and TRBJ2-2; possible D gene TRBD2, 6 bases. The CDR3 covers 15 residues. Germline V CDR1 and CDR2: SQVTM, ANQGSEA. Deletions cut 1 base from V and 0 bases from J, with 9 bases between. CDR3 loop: CSVEVGGTNTGELFF. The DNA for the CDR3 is TGCAGCGTTGAAGTGGGGGGTACGAACACCGGGGAGCTGTTTTTT.

CDR3 bases: TGTGCCAGCAGCTTGGGAGGCAGGGGGCTTGGAAACACCATATATTTT. It translates to CASSLGGRGLGNTIYF. V gene TRBV5-4 combines with J gene TRBJ1-3; 8 bases align to TRBD1. The CDR3 spans 16 residues. Germline assignment: CDR1 SGHNT and CDR2 YYREEE (reference sequence). The V gene end was trimmed by 0 bases and the J gene end by 3 bases; junction bases not matched to a gene: 5.

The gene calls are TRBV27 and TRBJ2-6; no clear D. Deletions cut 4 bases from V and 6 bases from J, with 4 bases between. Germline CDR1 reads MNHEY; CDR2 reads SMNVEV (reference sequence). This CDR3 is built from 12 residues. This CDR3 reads CASSSLANVLTF. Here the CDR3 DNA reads TGTGCCAGCAGTTCCCTGGCCAACGTCCTGACTTTC.

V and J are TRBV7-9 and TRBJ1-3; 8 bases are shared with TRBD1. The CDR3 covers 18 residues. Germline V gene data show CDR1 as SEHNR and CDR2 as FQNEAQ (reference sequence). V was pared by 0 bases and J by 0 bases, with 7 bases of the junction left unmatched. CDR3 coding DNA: TGTGCCAGCAGCTTAGCAGGGGACAGGCCATACTCTGGAAACACCATATATTTT. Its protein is CASSLAGDRPYSGNTIYF.